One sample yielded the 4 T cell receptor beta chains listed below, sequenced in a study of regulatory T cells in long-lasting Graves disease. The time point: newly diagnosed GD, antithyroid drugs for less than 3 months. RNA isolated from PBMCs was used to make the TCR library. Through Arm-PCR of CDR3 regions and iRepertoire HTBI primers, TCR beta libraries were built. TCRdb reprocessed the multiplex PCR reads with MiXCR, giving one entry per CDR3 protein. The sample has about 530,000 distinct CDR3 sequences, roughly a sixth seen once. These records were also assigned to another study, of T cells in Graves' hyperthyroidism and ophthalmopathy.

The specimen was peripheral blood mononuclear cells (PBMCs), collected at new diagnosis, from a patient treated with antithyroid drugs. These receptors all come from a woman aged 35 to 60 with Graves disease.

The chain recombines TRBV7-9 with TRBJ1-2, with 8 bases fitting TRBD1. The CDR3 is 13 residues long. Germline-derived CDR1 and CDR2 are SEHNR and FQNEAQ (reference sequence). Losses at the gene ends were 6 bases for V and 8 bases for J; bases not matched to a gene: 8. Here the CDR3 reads CASSSGTGSGYTF. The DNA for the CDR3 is TGTGCCAGCAGTTCCGGGACAGGTAGCGGCTACACCTTC.

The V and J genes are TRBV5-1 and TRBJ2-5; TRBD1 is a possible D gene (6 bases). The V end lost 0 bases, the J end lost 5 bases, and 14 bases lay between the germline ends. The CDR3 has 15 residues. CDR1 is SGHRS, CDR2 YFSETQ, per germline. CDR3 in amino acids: CASSLGRGKWETQYF. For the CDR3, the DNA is TGCGCCAGCAGCTTGGGCAGGGGTAAATGGGAGACCCAGTACTTC.

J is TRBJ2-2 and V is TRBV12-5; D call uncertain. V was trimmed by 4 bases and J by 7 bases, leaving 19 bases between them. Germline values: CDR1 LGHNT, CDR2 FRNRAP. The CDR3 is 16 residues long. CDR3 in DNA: TGTGCTAGTGGTTCCTCAGGAGTAGGCGGCCTCGGGGAGCTGTTTTTT. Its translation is CASGSSGVGGLGELFF.

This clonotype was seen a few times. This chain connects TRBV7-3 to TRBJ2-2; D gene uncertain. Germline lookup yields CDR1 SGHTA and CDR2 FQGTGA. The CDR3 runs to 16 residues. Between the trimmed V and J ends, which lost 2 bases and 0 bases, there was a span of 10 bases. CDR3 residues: CASSLYIGSNTGELFF. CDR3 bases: TGTGCCAGCAGCTTATATATCGGCTCGAACACCGGGGAGCTGTTTTTT.